This T cell receptor (beta chain) was identified in a study of immune evolution from preneoplasia to lung adenocarcinoma. Study conclusions and caveats: Normal lung had the highest top T cell clone frequencies.

Assay: immunoSEQ multiplex PCR; the TCRdb copy retains only in-frame clones and omits some. The profile covers some 5,000 clones, with about 82% appearing a single time and more than 10% taken by the ten largest. Two lung cancer pathologists independently confirmed each histologic diagnosis. After pathologic assessment, macro-dissection selected premalignant or tumor cells for extraction. The CDR3 has 15 amino acids. The V end lost 1 base, the J end lost 2 bases, and 11 bases lay between the germline ends. Germline CDR1 is SGHTA and CDR2 is FQGNSA. This clone was counted a few times. Antigen: not known.

Sequencing was carried out using FFPE minimally invasive lung adenocarcinoma tissue. The TCR was taken from a person aged 55-79 years with lung adenocarcinoma. The V and J genes are TRBV7-2 and TRBJ1-2; the D is unclear. CDR3 sequence reads: CASSLDNRGNYGYTF. Written as DNA, the CDR3 is TGTGCCAGCAGCTTAGACAACCGAGGAAACTATGGCTACACCTTC.